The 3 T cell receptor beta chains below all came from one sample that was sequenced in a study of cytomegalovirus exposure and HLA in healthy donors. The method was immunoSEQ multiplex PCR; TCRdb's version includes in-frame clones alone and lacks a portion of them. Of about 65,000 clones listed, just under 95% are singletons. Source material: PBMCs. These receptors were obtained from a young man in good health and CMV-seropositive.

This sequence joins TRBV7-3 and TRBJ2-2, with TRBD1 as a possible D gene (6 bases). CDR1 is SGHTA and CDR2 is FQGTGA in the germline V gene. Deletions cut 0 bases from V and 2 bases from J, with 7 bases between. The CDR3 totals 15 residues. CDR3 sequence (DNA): TGTGCCAGCAGCTTAACGGGGACAAACACCGGGGAGCTGTTTTTT. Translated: CASSLTGTNTGELFF.

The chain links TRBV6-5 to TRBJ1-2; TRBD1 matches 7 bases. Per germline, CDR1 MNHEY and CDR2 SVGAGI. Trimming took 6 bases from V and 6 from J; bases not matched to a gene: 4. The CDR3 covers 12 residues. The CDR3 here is CASRRQGNGYTF. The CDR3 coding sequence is TGTGCCAGCAGACGACAGGGAAATGGCTACACCTTC.

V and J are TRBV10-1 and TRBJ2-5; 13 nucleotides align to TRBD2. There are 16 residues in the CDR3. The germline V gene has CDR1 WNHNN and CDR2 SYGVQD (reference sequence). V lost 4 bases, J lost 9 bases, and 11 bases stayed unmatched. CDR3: CASSGRTSGGPSAQYF. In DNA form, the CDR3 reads TGCGCCAGCAGTGGAAGGACTAGCGGGGGCCCGAGCGCCCAGTACTTC.